This T cell receptor beta chain was retrieved from a study of T cell responses to AZD1222 COVID-19 vaccine. Clones were sequenced by immunoSEQ multiplex PCR, and TCRdb holds only the in-frame ones, with some missing. The sample carries about 97,000 clones, roughly 90% recorded once. This CDR3 region has 13 residues. Trimming took off 10 bases at V and 4 bases at J, with 14 bases between the two ends. The V gene's germline CDR1 is ENHRY and CDR2 SYGVKD. This chain uses TRBV10-3 with TRBJ1-5; unclear D gene. The sequence was obtained from an adult in good health. The material sequenced was peripheral blood, taken on day 0 of AZD1222 vaccination. For the CDR3, the DNA is TGTGCCACCAGCATCGATGGGAATCAGCCCCAGCATTTT. Translating it yields CATSIDGNQPQHF.